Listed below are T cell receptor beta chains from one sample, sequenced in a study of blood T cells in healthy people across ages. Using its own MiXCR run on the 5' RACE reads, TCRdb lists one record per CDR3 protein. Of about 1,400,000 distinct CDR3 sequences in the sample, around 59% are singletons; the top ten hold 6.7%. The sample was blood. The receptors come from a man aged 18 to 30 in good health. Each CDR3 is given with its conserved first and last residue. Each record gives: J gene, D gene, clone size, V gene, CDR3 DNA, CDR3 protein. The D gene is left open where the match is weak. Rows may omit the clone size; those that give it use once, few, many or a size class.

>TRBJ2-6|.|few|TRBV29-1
TGCAGCGCCCTGGGACCCAATCTCTCTGGGGCCAACGTCCTGACTTTC
CSALGPNLSGANVLTF
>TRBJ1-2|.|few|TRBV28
TGTGCCAGCAGTTCGACAAATAGACAGGTCTATGGCTACACCTTC
CASSSTNRQVYGYTF
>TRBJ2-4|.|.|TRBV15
TGTGCCACCAGCAGGTGGGGGAATCAAAACATTCAGTACTTC
CATSRWGNQNIQYF
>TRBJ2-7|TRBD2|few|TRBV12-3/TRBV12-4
TGTGCCAGCAGTACGGGACTAGCGGGAGTCTACGAGCAGTACTTC
CASSTGLAGVYEQYF
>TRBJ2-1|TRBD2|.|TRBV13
TGTGCCAGCAGCGCCCTTCCTGGAGCGGGAGGACCTAATGAGCAGTTCTTC
CASSALPGAGGPNEQFF
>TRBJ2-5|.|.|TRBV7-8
TGTGCCAGCAGCTTAGGAGGGTCGAGGGAGACCCAGTACTTC
CASSLGGSRETQYF
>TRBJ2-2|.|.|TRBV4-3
TGCGCCAGCAGCCAAGAAAACGGACACGCCTACACCGGGGAGCTGTTTTTT
CASSQENGHAYTGELFF
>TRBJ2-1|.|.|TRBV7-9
TGTGCCAGCAGCGCAAAGGGGACCTCCGCCTTCAAGAGGTCCTACAATGAGCAGTTCTTC
CASSAKGTSAFKRSYNEQFF
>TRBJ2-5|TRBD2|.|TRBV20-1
TGCAGTGCTGGGGGGAGGGGACAAGAGACCCAGTACTTC
CSAGGRGQETQYF
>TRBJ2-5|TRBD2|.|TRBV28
TGTGCCAGCAGTTTAGGTCTGAGCGGGGGTCGGGAGACCCAGTACTTC
CASSLGLSGGRETQYF
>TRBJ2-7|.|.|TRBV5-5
TGTGCCAGCAGCTTGGCCTGGAGAGACCAATTTCACGAGCAGTACTTC
CASSLAWRDQFHEQYF
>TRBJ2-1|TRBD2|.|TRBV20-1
TGCAGTGCTAGGGGAGGGAATCCTGGGGATGAGCAGTTCTTC
CSARGGNPGDEQFF
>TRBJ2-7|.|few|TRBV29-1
TGCAGCGTTGCCATAGGTACCTACGAGCAGTACTTC
CSVAIGTYEQYF
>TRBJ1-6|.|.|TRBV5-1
TGCGCCAGCAGCTCCGGGCCACTTCCCGATAATTCACCCCTCCACTTT
CASSSGPLPDNSPLHF
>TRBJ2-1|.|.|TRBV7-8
TGTGCCAGCAGCCCGACCACAGGGTACGATGAGCAGTTCTTC
CASSPTTGYDEQFF
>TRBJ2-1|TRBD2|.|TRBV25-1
TGTGCCAGCAGTGGAATGACTAGCGGGGGGTTTAAGAGCTCCTACAATGAGCAGTTCTTC
CASSGMTSGGFKSSYNEQFF
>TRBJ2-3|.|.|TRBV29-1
TGCAGCCCTACCGACACCACAGATACGCAGTATTTT
CSPTDTTDTQYF
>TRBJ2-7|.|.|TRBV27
TGTGCCAGCAGTTTATCCAGTCAGGGTTCCTACGAGCAGTACTTC
CASSLSSQGSYEQYF
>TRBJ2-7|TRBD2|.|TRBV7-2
TGTGCCAGCAGTTATGGGACTAGCGGGGGCGACGAGCAGTACTTC
CASSYGTSGGDEQYF
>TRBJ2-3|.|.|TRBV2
TGTGCCAGCCATAGATCACCACCTGGAGATACGCAGTATTTT
CASHRSPPGDTQYF
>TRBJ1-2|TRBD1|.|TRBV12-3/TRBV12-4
TGTGCCAGCACTCATTCAGGGACAGGGAGACCTAACTATGGCTACACCTTC
CASTHSGTGRPNYGYTF
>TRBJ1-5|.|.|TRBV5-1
TGCGCCAGCAGCTTGGAGGGGGAGCGGACGCCCCAGCATTTT
CASSLEGERTPQHF
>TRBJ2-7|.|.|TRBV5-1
TGCGCCAGCAGCTCTCAGCGGCATTTGGAGCAGTACTTC
CASSSQRHLEQYF
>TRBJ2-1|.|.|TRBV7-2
TGTGCCAGCAGCTCAATTACAGGGAGCTCCTACAATGAGCAGTTCTTC
CASSSITGSSYNEQFF
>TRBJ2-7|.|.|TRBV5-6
TGTGCCAGCAGCTTCATCCCTAGGGACGAGCAGTACTTC
CASSFIPRDEQYF
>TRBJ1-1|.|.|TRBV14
TGCGCCAGCAGCCAACCCCGATGGTTAGGCACTGAAGCTTTCTTT
CASSQPRWLGTEAFF
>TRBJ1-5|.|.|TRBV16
TGTGCCAGCAGCCAAGCAGGGTTGCTTCAGCCCCAGCATTTT
CASSQAGLLQPQHF
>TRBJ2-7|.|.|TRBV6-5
TGTGCCAGCGGGCACCCCAACGAGCAGTACTTC
CASGHPNEQYF
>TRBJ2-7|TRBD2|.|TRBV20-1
TGCAGTGCCGGGGGACTAGCGGGAGGGCTTGGATACTACGAGCAGTACTTC
CSAGGLAGGLGYYEQYF
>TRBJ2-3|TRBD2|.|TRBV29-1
TGCAGCGTAGACGGGACTAGCGGGGGACCTCGCACAGATACGCAGTATTTT
CSVDGTSGGPRTDTQYF
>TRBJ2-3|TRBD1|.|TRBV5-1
TGCGCCAGCAGCTTGAGTTCGCGACAGGGGTTAGATACGCAGTATTTT
CASSLSSRQGLDTQYF
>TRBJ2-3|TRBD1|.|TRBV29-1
TGCAGCACCGCCCTGCTCATACAGGGGATGGTTACAGATACGCAGTATTTT
CSTALLIQGMVTDTQYF
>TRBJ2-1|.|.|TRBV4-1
TGCGCCAGCAGGCTGACCCCAGACAGTACCAGCTCCTACAATGAGCAGTTCTTC
CASRLTPDSTSSYNEQFF
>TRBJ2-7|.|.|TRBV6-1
TGTGCCAGCAGCCCTTGGGCATTGGACGAGCAGTACTTC
CASSPWALDEQYF
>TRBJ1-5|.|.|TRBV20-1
TGCAGTGCGGAATCGGGGAGCAATCAGCCCCAGCATTTT
CSAESGSNQPQHF
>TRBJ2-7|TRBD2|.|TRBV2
TGTGCCAGCAGTGTAGCGGGAGGCCGGGGTTTCCCCCACGAGCAGTACTTC
CASSVAGGRGFPHEQYF
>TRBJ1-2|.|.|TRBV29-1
TGCAGCGTTGAAACGGATGGCGGCTACACCTTC
CSVETDGGYTF
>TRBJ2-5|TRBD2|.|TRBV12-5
TGTGCTAGTGGCGGGACTAGCGGGGACCAAGAGACCCAGTACTTC
CASGGTSGDQETQYF
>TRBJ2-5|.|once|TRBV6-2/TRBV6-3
TGTGCCAGCAGTTTATCGGCGGGGTTTCAAGAGACCCAGTACTTC
CASSLSAGFQETQYF
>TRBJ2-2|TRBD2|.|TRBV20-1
TGCAGTGCCACGACGCGGACTAGCGGGAGTGCGGAGCTGTTTTTT
CSATTRTSGSAELFF
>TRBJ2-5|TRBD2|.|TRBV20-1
TGCAGTGCTAGAAGGGGCGGGAGTTCGGGGACCCAGTACTTC
CSARRGGSSGTQYF
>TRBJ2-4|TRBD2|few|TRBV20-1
TGCAGTGCTGCACGGGGACTACAGAACATTCAGTACTTC
CSAARGLQNIQYF
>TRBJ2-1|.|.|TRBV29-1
TGCAGCGTTAGTGGAGGAGGTGTCTACAATGAGCAGTTCTTC
CSVSGGGVYNEQFF
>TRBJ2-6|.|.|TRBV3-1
TGTGCCAGCAGCCTAGAAGCAATCCCCAGACGAGACTCTGGGGCCAACGTCCTGACTTTC
CASSLEAIPRRDSGANVLTF
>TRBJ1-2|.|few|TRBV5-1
TGCGCCAGCAGCCCCGTCGGGGCCCGGGGGTATGGCTACACCTTC
CASSPVGARGYGYTF
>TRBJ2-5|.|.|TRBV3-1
TGTGCCAGCAGCCACCCCAGGGTAGGAGAAGAGACCCAGTACTTC
CASSHPRVGEETQYF
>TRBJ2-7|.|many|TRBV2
TGTGCCAGCAGTGCCGGGAGTTACGAGCAGTACTTC
CASSAGSYEQYF
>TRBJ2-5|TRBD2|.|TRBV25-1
TGTGCCAACATCTCTAGCGGGGGGGCACAGACCCAGTACTTC
CANISSGGAQTQYF
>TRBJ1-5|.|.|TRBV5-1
TGCGCCAGCAGGGAAGGGACCGCAAATCAGCCCCAGCATTTT
CASREGTANQPQHF